These 11 T cell receptor beta chains were sequenced from one sample in a study of early T cells in non-severe SARS-CoV-2 infection. TCRdb re-called the 5' RACE reads through MiXCR, storing one row per CDR3 protein. Of around 50,000 distinct CDR3 sequences in the sample, roughly 11% are singletons; the top ten hold roughly 10%. The sample taken for sequencing was whole blood. All receptors derive from an adult who was a healthcare worker with PCR-confirmed SARS-CoV-2 infection or an uninfected control (not recorded which).

V is TRBV19 and J is TRBJ1-1, with 7 bases identical to TRBD1. The CDR3 is made up of 15 amino acids. Germline CDR1 LNHDA, CDR2 SQIVND (reference sequence). Trimming took 6 bases from V and 2 from J; bases not matched to a gene: 9. The chain's CDR3 is CASRPGQTINTEAFF. DNA for the CDR3: TGTGCCAGTAGACCGGGACAGACAATAAACACTGAAGCTTTCTTT.

This clonotype was counted ten times or more. The J gene is TRBJ1-2, the V gene TRBV3-1, with 9 positions matching TRBD1. J was trimmed by 5 bases and V by 6 bases; bases with no gene match: 16. Germline V CDR1 and CDR2: LGHDT, YNNKEL (reference sequence). The CDR3 is made up of 17 amino acids. The CDR3 coding sequence is TGTGCCAGCAGTCTGAGGGACCGGGACAGGGTCCGTTATGGCTACACCTTC. Translation: CASSLRDRDRVRYGYTF. Filled out from reference TRBV3-1 and TRBJ1-2, the complete variable domain reads DTAVSQTPKYLVTQMGNDKSIKCEQNLGHDTMYWYKQDSKKFLKIMFSYNNKELIINETVPNRFSPKSPDKAHLNLHINSLELGDSAVYFCASSLRDRDRVRYGYTFGSGTRLTVV.

This clonotype came up a few times. The V and J genes are TRBV20-1 and TRBJ2-3, with D hard to call. The length of the CDR3 is 12 residues. Germline-derived CDR1 and CDR2 are DFQATT and SNEGSKA (reference sequence). Here the CDR3 reads CRAIQDTDTQYF. The CDR3 nucleotides are TGCAGGGCGATCCAAGACACAGATACGCAGTATTTT.

The chain uses TRBV28 and TRBJ2-3; 8 positions agree with TRBD2. The CDR3 has 17 amino acids. Germline V gene lookup returns CDR1 MDHEN and CDR2 SYDVKM. The J segment lost 0 bases and the V segment lost 6 bases, leaving 11 bases of the junction unmatched. CDR3 loop: CASSRGGLDLSTDTQYF. The CDR3 region has the DNA TGTGCCAGCAGCCGGGGGGGGCTAGATCTAAGCACAGATACGCAGTATTTT.

This clonotype appeared many times. J is TRBJ2-4 and V is TRBV6-1, with 12 positions matching TRBD2. V lost 4 bases to trimming and J lost 2 bases; unmatched junction nucleotides: 3. CDR1 MNHNS and CDR2 SASEGT come from the germline V gene. The CDR3 is 16 amino acids. CDR3 sequence reads: CASSVLAGGSKNIQYF. In nucleotides, the CDR3 is TGTGCCAGCAGTGTACTAGCGGGGGGCTCCAAAAACATTCAGTACTTC.

For this clonotype: A junction boundary mismatches the germline segment, possibly from a read error. The V call is TRBV2, the J call TRBJ2-7; a possible D gene is TRBD2 (6 bases). The CDR3 contains 9 residues. In germline, CDR1 is SNHLY, CDR2 FYNNEI. The CDR3 sequence is CASSDSGSF. For the CDR3, the DNA is TGTGCCAGCAGTGACTCCGGGAGCTTC. The entire variable domain, with the rest obtained from reference TRBV2 and TRBJ2-7, is as follows: EPEVTQTPSHQVTQMGQEVILRCVPISNHLYFYWYRQILGQKVEFLVSFYNNEISEKSEIFDDQFSVERPDGSNFTLKIRSTKLEDSAMYFCASSDSGSFGPGTRLTVT.

This clonotype was seen ten or more times. The chain joins TRBV27 to TRBJ1-6; D gene uncertain. This CDR3 has 12 amino acids. V lost 5 bases and J 10 bases, leaving 9 bases between the germline ends. From germline, CDR1 is MNHEY and CDR2 SMNVEV (reference sequence). CDR3 protein: CASSGFSSPLHF. The CDR3 nucleotides read TGTGCCAGCAGTGGATTTAGCTCACCCCTCCACTTT.

The chain recombines TRBV29-1 with TRBJ1-2; D unresolved. Trimming took 3 bases from V and 2 from J, leaving 4 bases between them. Per the germline V gene, CDR1 is SQVTM and CDR2 is ANQGSEA. This CDR3 region has 11 residues. The CDR3 DNA reads as TGCAGCGTTGACTCCAACTATGGCTACACCTTC. Protein sequence: CSVDSNYGYTF.

This clonotype was recorded a few times. The chain combines TRBV20-1 with TRBJ2-1; 7 bases are a match to TRBD1. This CDR3 comprises 12 residues. V lost 1 base, J lost 10 bases, and 4 bases stayed unmatched. Germline values: CDR1 DFQATT, CDR2 SNEGSKA (reference sequence). In DNA form, the CDR3 reads TGCAGTGCTAGAGGGCAGACAGGGGAGCAGTTCTTC. It codes for CSARGQTGEQFF.

This clonotype was picked up a small number of times. This chain joins TRBV19 and TRBJ1-4; D possibly corresponds to TRBD1 (6 bases). The germline gives CDR1 LNHDA, CDR2 SQIVND (reference sequence). Trimming took off 3 bases at V and 5 bases at J, with 13 bases between the two ends. This CDR3 spans 15 amino acids. The CDR3 is CASSIQGGRNEKLFF. CDR3 in DNA: TGTGCCAGTAGTATCCAAGGGGGACGCAATGAAAAACTGTTTTTT.

In its sample, this clonotype was seen many times. The gene calls are TRBV6-5 and TRBJ2-6, with D maybe TRBD2 (5 bases). Trimming removed 0 bases from V and 2 bases from J, with 11 bases in between. The CDR3 loop spans 17 amino acids. CDR1 is MNHEY, CDR2 SVGAGI, per germline. The CDR3 loop reads CASSYSNPGAGANVLTF. Written as DNA, the CDR3 is TGTGCCAGCAGTTACTCGAACCCCGGGGCTGGGGCCAACGTCCTGACTTTC.